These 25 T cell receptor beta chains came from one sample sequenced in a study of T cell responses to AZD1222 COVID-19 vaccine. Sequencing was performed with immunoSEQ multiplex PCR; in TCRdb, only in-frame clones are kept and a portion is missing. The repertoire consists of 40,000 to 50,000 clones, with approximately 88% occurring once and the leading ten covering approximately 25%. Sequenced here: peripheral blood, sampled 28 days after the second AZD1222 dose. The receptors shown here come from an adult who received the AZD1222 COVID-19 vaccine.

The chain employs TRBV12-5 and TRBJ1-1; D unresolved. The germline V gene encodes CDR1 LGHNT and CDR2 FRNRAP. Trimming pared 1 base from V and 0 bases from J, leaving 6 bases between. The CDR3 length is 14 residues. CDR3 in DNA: TGTGCTAGTGGTTTGGGACAAATGAACACTGAAGCTTTCTTT. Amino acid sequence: CASGLGQMNTEAFF. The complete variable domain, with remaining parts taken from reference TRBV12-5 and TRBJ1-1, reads DARVTQTPRHKVTEMGQEVTMRCQPILGHNTVFWYRQTMMQGLELLAYFRNRAPLDDSGMPKDRFSAEMPDATLATLKIQPSEPRDSAVYFCASGLGQMNTEAFFGQGTRLTVV.

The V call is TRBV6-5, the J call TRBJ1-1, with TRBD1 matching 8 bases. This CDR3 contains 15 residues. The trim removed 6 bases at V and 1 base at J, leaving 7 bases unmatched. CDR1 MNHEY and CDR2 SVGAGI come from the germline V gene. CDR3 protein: CASSSGQGKNTEAFF. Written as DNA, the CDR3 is TGTGCCAGCAGCTCAGGACAGGGAAAGAACACTGAAGCTTTCTTT.

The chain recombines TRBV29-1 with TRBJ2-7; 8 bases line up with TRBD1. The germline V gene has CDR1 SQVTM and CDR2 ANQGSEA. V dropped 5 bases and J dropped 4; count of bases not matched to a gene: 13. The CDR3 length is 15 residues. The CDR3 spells CSVQGAYTGSYEQYF. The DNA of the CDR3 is TGCAGCGTTCAGGGGGCCTACACGGGGTCTTACGAGCAGTACTTC.

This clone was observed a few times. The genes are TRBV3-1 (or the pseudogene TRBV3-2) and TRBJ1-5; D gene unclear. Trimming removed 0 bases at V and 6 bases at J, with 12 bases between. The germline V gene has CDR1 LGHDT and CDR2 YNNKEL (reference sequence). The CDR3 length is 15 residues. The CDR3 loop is CASSQDIRVGQPQHF. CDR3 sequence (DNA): TGTGCCAGCAGCCAAGACATAAGGGTAGGTCAGCCCCAGCATTTT.

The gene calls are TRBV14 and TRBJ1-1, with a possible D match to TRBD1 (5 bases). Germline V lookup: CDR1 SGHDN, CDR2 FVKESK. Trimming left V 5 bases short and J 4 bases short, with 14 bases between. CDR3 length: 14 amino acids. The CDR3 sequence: CASSSMYGGTEAFF. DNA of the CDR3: TGTGCCAGCAGCTCGATGTACGGGGGCACTGAAGCTTTCTTT.

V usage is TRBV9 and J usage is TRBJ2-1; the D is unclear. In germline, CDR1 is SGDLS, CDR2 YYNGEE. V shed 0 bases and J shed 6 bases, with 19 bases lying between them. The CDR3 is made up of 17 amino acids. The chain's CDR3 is CASSVALLVSSRNEQFF. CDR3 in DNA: TGTGCCAGCAGCGTAGCCCTACTCGTGTCTTCTCGCAATGAGCAGTTCTTC.

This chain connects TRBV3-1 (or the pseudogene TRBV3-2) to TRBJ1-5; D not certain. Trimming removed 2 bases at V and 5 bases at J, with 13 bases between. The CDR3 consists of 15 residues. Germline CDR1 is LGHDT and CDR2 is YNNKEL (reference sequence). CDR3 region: CASSQSHRRDQPQHF. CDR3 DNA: TGTGCCAGCAGCCAATCGCACCGGCGGGATCAGCCCCAGCATTTT.

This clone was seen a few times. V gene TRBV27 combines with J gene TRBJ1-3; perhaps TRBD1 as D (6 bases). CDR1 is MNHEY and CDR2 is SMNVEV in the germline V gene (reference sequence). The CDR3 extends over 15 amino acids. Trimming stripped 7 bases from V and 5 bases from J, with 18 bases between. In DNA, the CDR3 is TGTGCCAGCAAACCCGGGACAACCGGAAGAAACACCATATATTTT. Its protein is CASKPGTTGRNTIYF.

The CDR3 DNA reads TGTGCCAGTAGTCGCATAGCGGGCTCCACCTCCTACGAGCAGTACTTC. Translation gives CASSRIAGSTSYEQYF. The chain employs TRBV19 and TRBJ2-7; 7 nucleotides agree with TRBD2. The CDR3 is 16 amino acids. The J segment lost 0 bases and the V segment lost 5 bases, leaving 10 bases of the junction unmatched. In germline, CDR1 is LNHDA, CDR2 SQIVND (reference sequence).

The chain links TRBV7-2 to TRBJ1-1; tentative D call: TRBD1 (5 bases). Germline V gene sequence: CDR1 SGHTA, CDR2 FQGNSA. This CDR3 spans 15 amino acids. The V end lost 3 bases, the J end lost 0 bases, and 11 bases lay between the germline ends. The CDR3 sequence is CASSFQGRMNTEAFF. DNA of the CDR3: TGTGCCAGCAGCTTCCAGGGCCGCATGAACACTGAAGCTTTCTTT. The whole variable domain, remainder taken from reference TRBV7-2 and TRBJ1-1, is GAGVSQSPSNKVTEKGKDVELRCDPISGHTALYWYRQSLGQGLEFLIYFQGNSAPDKSGLPSDRFSAERTGGSVSTLTIQRTQQEDSAVYLCASSFQGRMNTEAFFGQGTRLTVV.

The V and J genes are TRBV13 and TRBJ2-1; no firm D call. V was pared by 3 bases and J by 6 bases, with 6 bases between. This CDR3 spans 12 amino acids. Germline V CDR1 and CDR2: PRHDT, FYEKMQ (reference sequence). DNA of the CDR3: TGTGCCAGCAGCTTGCTGGGCAATGAGCAGTTCTTC. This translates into CASSLLGNEQFF.

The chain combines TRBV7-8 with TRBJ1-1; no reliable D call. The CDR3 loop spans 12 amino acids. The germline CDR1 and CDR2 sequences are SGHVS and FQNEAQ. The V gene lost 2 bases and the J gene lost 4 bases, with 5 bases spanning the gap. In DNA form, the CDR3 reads TGTGCCAGCAGCTTAATCAGCACTGAAGCTTTCTTT. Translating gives CASSLISTEAFF. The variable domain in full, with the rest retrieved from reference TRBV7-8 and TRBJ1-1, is GAGVSQSPRYKVAKRGQDVALRCDPISGHVSLFWYQQALGQGPEFLTYFQNEAQLDKSGLPSDRFFAERPEGSVSTLKIQRTQQEDSAVYLCASSLISTEAFFGQGTRLTVV.

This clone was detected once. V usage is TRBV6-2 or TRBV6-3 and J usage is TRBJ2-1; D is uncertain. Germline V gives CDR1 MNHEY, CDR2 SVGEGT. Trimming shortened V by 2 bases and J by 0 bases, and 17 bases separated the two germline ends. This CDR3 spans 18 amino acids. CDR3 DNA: TGTGCCAGCAGTTACCAAGCATGGGCCGAAAGCTCCTACAATGAGCAGTTCTTC. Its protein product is CASSYQAWAESSYNEQFF.

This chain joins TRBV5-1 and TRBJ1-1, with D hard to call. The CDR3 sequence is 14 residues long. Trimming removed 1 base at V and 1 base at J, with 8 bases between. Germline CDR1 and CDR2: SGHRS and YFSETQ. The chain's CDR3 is CASSLKGGNTEAFF. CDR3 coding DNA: TGCGCCAGCAGCTTGAAGGGTGGGAACACTGAAGCTTTCTTT.

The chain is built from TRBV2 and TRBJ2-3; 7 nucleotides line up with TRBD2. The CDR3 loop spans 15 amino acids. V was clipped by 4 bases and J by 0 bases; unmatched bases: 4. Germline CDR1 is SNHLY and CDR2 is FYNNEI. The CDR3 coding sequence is TGTGCCAGCAGTGCACAGCGGGGTAGCACAGATACGCAGTATTTT. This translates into CASSAQRGSTDTQYF.

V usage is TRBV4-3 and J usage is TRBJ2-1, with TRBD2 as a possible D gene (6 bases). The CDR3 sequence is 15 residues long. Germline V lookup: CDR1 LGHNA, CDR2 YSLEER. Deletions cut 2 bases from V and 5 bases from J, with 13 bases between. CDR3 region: CASSQPGAENNEQFF. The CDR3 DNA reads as TGCGCCAGCAGCCAACCGGGAGCAGAGAACAATGAGCAGTTCTTC.

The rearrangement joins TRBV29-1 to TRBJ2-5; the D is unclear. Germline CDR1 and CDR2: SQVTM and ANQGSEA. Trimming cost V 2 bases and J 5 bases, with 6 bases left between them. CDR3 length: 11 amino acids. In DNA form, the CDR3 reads TGCAGCGTTGAACCTAGGGAGACCCAGTACTTC. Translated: CSVEPRETQYF.

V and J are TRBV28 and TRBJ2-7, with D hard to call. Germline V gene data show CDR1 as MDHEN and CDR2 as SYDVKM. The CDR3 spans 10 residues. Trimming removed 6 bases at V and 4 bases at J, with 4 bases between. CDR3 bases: TGTGCCAGCAGCCGTTACGAGCAGTACTTC. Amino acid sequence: CASSRYEQYF. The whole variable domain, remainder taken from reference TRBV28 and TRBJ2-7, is DVKVTQSSRYLVKRTGEKVFLECVQDMDHENMFWYRQDPGLGLRLIYFSYDVKMKEKGDIPEGYSVSREKKERFSLILESASTNQTSMYLCASSRYEQYFGPGTRLTVT.

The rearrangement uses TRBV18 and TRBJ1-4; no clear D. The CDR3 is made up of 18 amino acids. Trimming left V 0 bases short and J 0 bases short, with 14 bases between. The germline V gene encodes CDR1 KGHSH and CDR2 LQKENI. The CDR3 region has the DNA TGTGCCAGCTCACCACCGACCAGTTCGGTTGCAACTAATGAAAAACTGTTTTTT. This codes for CASSPPTSSVATNEKLFF.

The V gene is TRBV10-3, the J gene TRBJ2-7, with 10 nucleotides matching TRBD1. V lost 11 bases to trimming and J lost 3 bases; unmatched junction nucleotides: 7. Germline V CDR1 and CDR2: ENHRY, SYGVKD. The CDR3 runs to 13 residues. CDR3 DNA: TGTGCCGCTTGGGACAGGGGATACTACGAGCAGTACTTC. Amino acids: CAAWDRGYYEQYF.

The CDR3 nucleotides are TGCGCCAGCAGCTTGGAAGGGGCCCTCTATGGCTACACCTTC. Translated: CASSLEGALYGYTF. The chain couples TRBV5-1 to TRBJ1-2; possibly TRBD1 for D (5 bases). Trimming shortened V by 0 bases and J by 4 bases, and 10 bases separated the two germline ends. Germline CDR1 and CDR2: SGHRS and YFSETQ. The CDR3 extends over 14 amino acids.

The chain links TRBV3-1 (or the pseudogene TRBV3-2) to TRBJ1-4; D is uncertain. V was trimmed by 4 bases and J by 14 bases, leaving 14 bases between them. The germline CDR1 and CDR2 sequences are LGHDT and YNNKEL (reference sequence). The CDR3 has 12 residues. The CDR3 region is CASSPRGERLFF. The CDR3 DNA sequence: TGTGCCAGCAGCCCCCGCGGAGAAAGGCTGTTTTTT.

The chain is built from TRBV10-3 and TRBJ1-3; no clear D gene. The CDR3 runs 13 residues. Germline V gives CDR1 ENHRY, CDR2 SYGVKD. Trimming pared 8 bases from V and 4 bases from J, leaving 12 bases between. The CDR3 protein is CAIWHGEGNTIYF. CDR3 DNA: TGTGCCATCTGGCATGGGGAAGGAAACACCATATATTTT.

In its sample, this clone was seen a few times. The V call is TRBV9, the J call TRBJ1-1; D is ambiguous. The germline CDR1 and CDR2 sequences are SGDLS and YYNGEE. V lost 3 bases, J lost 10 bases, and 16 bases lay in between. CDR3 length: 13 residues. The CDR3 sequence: CASSGPPPGPAFF. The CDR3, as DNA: TGTGCCAGCAGCGGACCCCCTCCCGGCCCAGCTTTCTTT. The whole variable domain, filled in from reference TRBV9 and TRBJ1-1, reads DSGVTQTPKHLITATGQRVTLRCSPRSGDLSVYWYQQSLDQGLQFLIQYYNGEERAKGNILERFSAQQFPDLHSELNLSSLELGDSALYFCASSGPPPGPAFFGQGTRLTVV.

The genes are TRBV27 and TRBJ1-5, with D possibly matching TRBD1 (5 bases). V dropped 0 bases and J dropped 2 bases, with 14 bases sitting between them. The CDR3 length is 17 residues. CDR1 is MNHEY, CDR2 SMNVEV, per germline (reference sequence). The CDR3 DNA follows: TGTGCCAGCAGTTTATCGGGGACGTTCTATGGCAATCAGCCCCAGCATTTT. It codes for CASSLSGTFYGNQPQHF.